This T cell receptor beta chain comes out of a study of CD8+ T cells in alopecia areata. This clone appeared a few times. RNA extraction and reverse transcription yielded cDNA as sequencing template. Libraries were prepared by immunoSEQ multiplex PCR; TCRdb keeps only in-frame clonotypes and omits some of them. This repertoire shows 110,000 to 150,000 clones, less than 70% found once; its top ten account for more than 15%. Between the trimmed V and J ends, which lost 7 bases and 5 bases, there was a span of 15 bases. Germline V lookup: CDR1 SQVTM, CDR2 ANQGSEA. The CDR3 has 12 amino acids. Regarding treatment: oral pan-JAK inhibitor, 5-10 mg twice daily.

The chain links TRBV29-1 to TRBJ2-7, with D perhaps matching TRBD2 (6 bases). This sequence originates from a human donor with alopecia areata. Sequencing used CD8+ T cells sorted from blood, obtained at week 4, from a patient treated with tofacitinib. CDR3 DNA sequence: TGCAGCGCTCTGGCCGGGGAGGACGAGCAGTACTTC. Its translation: CSALAGEDEQYF.